A single sample is the source of the 20 T cell receptor beta chains below, sequenced in a study of Ad26.COV2.S vaccination and SARS-CoV-2 variants. The table came from immunoSEQ multiplex PCR; TCRdb's copy has only in-frame clones and leaves some out. The sample holds 300,000 to 350,000 clones, just over 85% seen once. Specified treatment: roughly 20 received Ad26.COV2.S at low or high dose, single or two shots; five or six received placebo; per-sample allocation not given. The samples were gathered on day 63 after the first injection of vaccine or placebo. This specimen was peripheral blood, taken in a trial of Ad26.COV2.S vaccine versus placebo. The receptors were gathered from a person aged 18-65 years who received the Ad26.COV2.S COVID-19 vaccine or a placebo.

This clone occurred many times. The chain has TRBV5-6 and TRBJ1-2; maybe TRBD1 (5 bases). Trimming removed 4 bases at V and 8 bases at J, with 12 bases between. CDR1 SGHDT and CDR2 YYEEEE come from the germline V gene. The CDR3 is 12 amino acids. CDR3 in DNA: TGTGCCAGCAGCCTAGGGACTGGGGGCTACACCTTC. Translation gives CASSLGTGGYTF.

The V gene is TRBV19, the J gene TRBJ2-7; 7 bases are shared with TRBD2. The junction had 5 bases not matched to a gene; V was cut back by 3 bases and J by 0 bases. The CDR3 runs 15 residues. Germline V CDR1 and CDR2: LNHDA, SQIVND (reference sequence). CDR3 protein: CASSIERGRSYEQYF. The DNA for the CDR3 is TGTGCCAGTAGTATCGAGCGGGGTCGCTCCTACGAGCAGTACTTC.

The V call is TRBV4-3, the J call TRBJ2-1; D unresolved. V lost 0 bases and J lost 7, with 10 bases in between. Germline CDR1 reads LGHNA; CDR2 reads YSLEER. This CDR3 is built from 14 residues. CDR3 loop: CASSQDLSANEQFF. The CDR3 nucleotides read TGCGCCAGCAGCCAAGATCTATCGGCTAATGAGCAGTTCTTC.

V gene TRBV5-5 combines with J gene TRBJ1-4, with D possibly TRBD1 on 6 matching bases. The CDR3 is 14 residues long. Trimming left V 2 bases short and J 5 bases short, with 10 bases between. Germline CDR1 reads SGHKS; CDR2 reads YYEKEE (reference sequence). The CDR3 here is CASSFGGGNEKLFF. CDR3 in DNA: TGTGCCAGCAGCTTTGGAGGGGGGAATGAAAAACTGTTTTTT.

This rearrangement joins TRBV13 to TRBJ2-3; 8 bases align to TRBD2. Germline CDR1 is PRHDT and CDR2 is FYEKMQ (reference sequence). The CDR3 consists of 17 residues. The J segment lost 4 bases and the V segment lost 1 base, leaving 10 bases of the junction unmatched. Here the CDR3 DNA reads TGTGCCAGCAGCTTAGTGTACGGGGGGGCCGTAGCAGATACGCAGTATTTT. As protein: CASSLVYGGAVADTQYF.

The chain has TRBV7-3 and TRBJ2-5; possibly TRBD2 for D (5 bases). CDR3 size: 13 residues. The germline V gene encodes CDR1 SGHTA and CDR2 FQGTGA. Trimming shortened V by 5 bases and J by 5 bases, and 12 bases separated the two germline ends. CDR3 amino acids: CASSPGRGETQYF. The CDR3 DNA reads as TGTGCCAGCAGCCCGGGCCGCGGGGAGACCCAGTACTTC.

This rearrangement joins TRBV7-2 to TRBJ1-3; D is perhaps TRBD1 (6 bases). The CDR3 consists of 15 residues. V shed 8 bases and J shed 4 bases, with 18 bases lying between them. Germline values: CDR1 SGHTA, CDR2 FQGNSA. The CDR3 loop is CASGVGGRSGNTIYF. CDR3 bases: TGTGCCAGCGGCGTTGGGGGCCGCTCGGGAAACACCATATATTTT.

This chain joins TRBV29-1 and TRBJ1-1; weak D call: TRBD1 (5 bases). This CDR3 is 11 amino acids long. V was cut by 4 bases and J by 6 bases, with 9 bases left in between. From germline, CDR1 is SQVTM and CDR2 ANQGSEA. DNA of the CDR3: TGCAGCGTTGCAAGGGGAGCTGAAGCTTTCTTT. Amino acids: CSVARGAEAFF. Full variable domain (rest looked up from reference TRBV29-1 and TRBJ1-1): SAVISQKPSRDICQRGTSLTIQCQVDSQVTMMFWYRQQPGQSLTLIATANQGSEATYESGFVIDKFPISRPNLTFSTLTVSNMSPEDSSIYLCSVARGAEAFFGQGTRLTVV.

Here the CDR3 DNA reads TGTGCCAGTAGTATGGGACAGGGGGCCGGCAATCAGCCCCAGCATTTT. Translation gives CASSMGQGAGNQPQHF. This chain connects TRBV19 to TRBJ1-5; 12 bases are a match to TRBD1. V was clipped by 3 bases and J by 2 bases; unmatched bases: 2. Germline V gives CDR1 LNHDA, CDR2 SQIVND (reference sequence). CDR3 length: 16 residues.

The chain has TRBV11-2 and TRBJ2-7; 12 bases are a match to TRBD2. With V trimmed by 1 base and J by 7 bases, 8 bases remained unmatched. CDR3 length: 16 residues. Germline V gene lookup returns CDR1 SGHAT and CDR2 FQNNGV. The CDR3 DNA sequence: TGTGCCAGCAGCTTAGCGTCTAGCGGGGGGGGCTGGGAGCAGTACTTC. It encodes CASSLASSGGGWEQYF.

V gene TRBV30 combines with J gene TRBJ1-5; D is unresolved. Germline CDR1 and CDR2: GTSNPN and SVGIG (reference sequence). The CDR3 sequence is 13 residues long. CDR3 region: CAAALRTNQPQHF. The CDR3 DNA reads TGTGCAGCAGCACTACGGACCAATCAGCCCCAGCATTTT. The full variable domain, completed using reference TRBV30 and TRBJ1-5, is SQTIHQWPATLVQPVGSPLSLECTVEGTSNPNLYWYRQAAGRGLQLLFYSVGIGQISSEVPQNLSASRPQDRQFILSSKKLLLSDSGFYLCAAALRTNQPQHFGDGTRLSIL.

The V call is TRBV16, the J call TRBJ1-2, with D possibly matching TRBD1 (6 bases). Trimming took 0 bases from V and 1 from J, leaving 15 bases between them. Germline V gene lookup returns CDR1 KGHSY and CDR2 FQNENV. This CDR3 has 17 amino acids. For the CDR3, the DNA is TGTGCCAGCAGCCAATCGGGGGAACAGGGTTTTAACTATGGCTACACCTTC. This codes for CASSQSGEQGFNYGYTF.

V and J are TRBV19 and TRBJ2-5; TRBD2 agrees at 11 bases. V gave up 5 bases and J gave up 2 bases; unmatched junction bases: 7. This CDR3 is 16 amino acids long. Germline V gives CDR1 LNHDA, CDR2 SQIVND (reference sequence). The CDR3 DNA sequence: TGTGCCAGTAGTCGATCCGGGACTAGCGGACAAGAGACCCAGTACTTC. Amino acids: CASSRSGTSGQETQYF.

This sequence joins TRBV11-3 and TRBJ2-2, with 11 bases aligning to TRBD2. J gave up 4 bases and V 5 bases, and 6 bases lay outside the gene matches. The CDR3 totals 16 residues. Germline V gene lookup returns CDR1 SGHNT and CDR2 YENEEA. CDR3 bases: TGTGCCAGCAGCCTAGGGACTAGCGGACGCACCGGGGAGCTGTTTTTT. Translated, it gives CASSLGTSGRTGELFF.

V gene TRBV20-1 combines with J gene TRBJ1-2; D ambiguous. Germline values: CDR1 DFQATT, CDR2 SNEGSKA (reference sequence). V was pared by 6 bases and J by 7 bases, with 9 bases between. This CDR3 has 10 amino acids. This chain's CDR3 is CSAFASGYTF. The CDR3 DNA sequence: TGCAGTGCCTTCGCCTCTGGCTACACCTTC.

The rearrangement joins TRBV5-1 to TRBJ2-1; TRBD1 matches at 10 bases. The junction had 6 bases not matched to a gene; V was cut back by 3 bases and J by 6 bases. The CDR3 is 15 residues long. Germline V gene lookup returns CDR1 SGHRS and CDR2 YFSETQ. The CDR3, as DNA: TGCGCCAGCAGCTGGGGGACAGGGGCGTCCAATGAGCAGTTCTTC. This sequence encodes CASSWGTGASNEQFF.

The rearrangement uses TRBV5-1 and TRBJ2-1; 10 bases line up with TRBD2. The CDR3 contains 15 residues. V shed 3 bases and J 4 bases; nucleotides not matched to a gene: 4. Germline-derived CDR1 and CDR2 are SGHRS and YFSETQ. The CDR3 DNA reads TGCGCCAGCAGCTCAAAGCGGGGGGGATACAATGAGCAGTTCTTC. It encodes CASSSKRGGYNEQFF.

The chain is built from TRBV19 and TRBJ2-7; D unclear. The CDR3 loop spans 12 amino acids. Trimming removed 4 bases from V and 3 bases from J, with 7 bases in between. Germline CDR1 LNHDA, CDR2 SQIVND (reference sequence). Here the CDR3 reads CASSNQFYEQYF. The CDR3 region has the DNA TGTGCCAGTAGTAACCAGTTCTACGAGCAGTACTTC.

The rearrangement joins TRBV6-6 to TRBJ2-1; 10 bases map to TRBD1. Trimming at V came to 4 bases and at J to 8 bases, leaving 8 bases not matched to a gene. CDR3 length: 15 amino acids. The V gene's germline CDR1 is MNHNY and CDR2 SVGAGI (reference sequence). CDR3 coding DNA: TGTGCCAGCAGTTCCCGGGACAGGGGCATTGATGAGCAGTTCTTC. Residues: CASSSRDRGIDEQFF.

This chain uses TRBV18 with TRBJ1-3; D is unclear. V lost 1 base and J 1 base, leaving 5 bases between the germline ends. Per the germline V gene, CDR1 is KGHSH and CDR2 is LQKENI. This CDR3 has 14 residues. CDR3 sequence (DNA): TGTGCCAGCTCACCACGGGAGTCTGGAAACACCATATATTTT. Protein sequence: CASSPRESGNTIYF.